Each of the 28 T cell receptor beta chains below was sequenced from the same sample in a study of post-analysis software for immune sequencing data. The study's findings and limits: Higher frequency in patients than in controls was seen for roughly five TRBV segments, with TRBV5-6, TRBV5-1 and TRBV20-1 among them.

The authors incorporated unique molecular identifiers into the TCR beta cDNA libraries. TCRdb reanalysed the PCR reads using MiXCR and keeps one entry per CDR3 protein. This table has 450,000 to 650,000 distinct CDR3 sequences, 44% appearing once. Their antigens are not known. Sequenced material: blood. These receptors all come from a girl aged 10 to 17 with multiple sclerosis.

V gene TRBV6-6 combines with J gene TRBJ2-5, with 7 bases matching TRBD2. Germline V lookup: CDR1 MNHNY, CDR2 SVGAGI (reference sequence). The V gene end was trimmed by 6 bases and the J gene end by 1 base; junction bases not matched to a gene: 8. CDR3 length equals 15 residues. This chain's CDR3 is CASRRLTSPQETQYF. CDR3 DNA: TGTGCCAGCAGGCGCTTGACTAGCCCCCAAGAGACCCAGTACTTC.

In its sample, this clonotype was seen once. This rearrangement joins TRBV5-1 to TRBJ2-4; D tentatively reads TRBD1 or TRBD2 (5 bases each). Germline V lookup: CDR1 SGHRS, CDR2 YFSETQ. Between the trimmed V and J ends, which lost 0 bases and 0 bases, there was a span of 10 bases. The CDR3 runs 16 residues. In DNA, the CDR3 is TGCGCCAGCAGCTTGGGGGGGTCAACAGCCAAAAACATTCAGTACTTC. This gives the protein CASSLGGSTAKNIQYF. Full variable domain (remainder filled in from reference TRBV5-1 and TRBJ2-4): KAGVTQTPRYLIKTRGQQVTLSCSPISGHRSVSWYQQTPGQGLQFLFEYFSETQRNKGNFPGRFSGRQFSNSRSEMNVSTLELGDSALYLCASSLGGSTAKNIQYFGAGTRLSVL.

Ten or more counts support this clonotype. V is TRBV20-1 and J is TRBJ2-7; weak D call: TRBD2 (5 bases). Germline-derived CDR1 and CDR2 are DFQATT and SNEGSKA (reference sequence). V gave up 5 bases and J gave up 3 bases, with 11 bases separating them. This CDR3 spans 12 amino acids. The CDR3 bases are TGCAGTGCTCACCCGGGAAACTACGAGCAGTACTTC. It yields the protein CSAHPGNYEQYF.

The CDR3 protein is CASRDSINSPLHF. In DNA, the CDR3 is TGTGCCAGCAGGGACAGTATTAATTCACCCCTCCACTTT. The rearrangement joins TRBV6-1 to TRBJ1-6; maybe TRBD1 (6 bases). V lost 6 bases and J lost 6, with 9 bases in between. Per germline, CDR1 MNHNS and CDR2 SASEGT. CDR3 size: 13 residues.

V usage is TRBV20-1 and J usage is TRBJ2-3; D gene uncertain. Germline CDR1 reads DFQATT; CDR2 reads SNEGSKA (reference sequence). V dropped 3 bases and J dropped 6 bases, with 13 bases sitting between them. The CDR3 has 13 amino acids. This chain's CDR3 is CSASMGVSDTQYF. CDR3 bases: TGCAGTGCTAGTATGGGCGTTTCGGATACGCAGTATTTT.

This clonotype was detected many times. This chain links TRBV7-3 with TRBJ2-5; D gene unclear. The CDR3 sequence is 13 residues long. The germline gives CDR1 SGHTA, CDR2 FQGTGA. The V and J ends lost 0 bases and 0 bases respectively, with 2 bases between them. CDR3 loop: CASSLTYQETQYF. In DNA form, the CDR3 reads TGTGCCAGCAGCTTAACGTACCAAGAGACCCAGTACTTC.

This chain joins TRBV7-2 and TRBJ2-7; either TRBD1 or TRBD2 may supply D (5 bases each). The last part of the DNA fits TRBJ2-5 better; the J call may be wrong. Germline-derived CDR1 and CDR2 are SGHTA and FQGNSA. The CDR3 extends over 14 amino acids. This CDR3 reads CASSLGGILETQYF. The CDR3 nucleotides read TGTGCCAGCAGCTTAGGGGGGATCCTGGAGACCCAGTACTTC.

A few counts support this clonotype. The chain uses TRBV5-1 and TRBJ1-2; possible D gene TRBD1, 5 bases. Germline V gene data show CDR1 as SGHRS and CDR2 as YFSETQ. V was trimmed by 0 bases and J by 0 bases, leaving 9 bases between them. The CDR3 runs 15 residues. The CDR3 DNA reads TGCGCCAGCAGCTTGGTTACGGGGGCTAACTATGGCTACACCTTC. Encoded protein: CASSLVTGANYGYTF.

About this clonotype: This could be a read error, since a much larger clone is one nucleotide away. The chain uses TRBV6-4 and TRBJ2-2, with D uncertain. The CDR3 contains 13 residues. CDR1 is MRHNA and CDR2 is SNTAGT in the germline V gene. V was pared by 4 bases and J by 4 bases, with 7 bases between. CDR3: CASSADGTGELFF. For the CDR3, the DNA is TGTGCCAGCAGTGCGGATGGCACCGGGGAGCTGTTTTTT.

The chain recombines TRBV5-1 with TRBJ2-3; D is perhaps TRBD1 or TRBD2 (6 bases each). Germline assignment: CDR1 SGHRS and CDR2 YFSETQ. The V end was cut by 3 bases, the J end by 0 bases, with 14 bases between. This CDR3 spans 16 amino acids. The chain's CDR3 is CASSSLTRGSTDTQYF. The CDR3 bases are TGCGCCAGCAGCTCCCTGACTAGGGGGAGCACAGATACGCAGTATTTT.

This clonotype was counted a few times. V and J are TRBV12-3 or TRBV12-4 and TRBJ2-4, with D tentatively TRBD1 or TRBD2 (5 bases each). TRBJ2-7 matches the DNA end more closely, so the J call is doubtful. This CDR3 has 17 amino acids. CDR3 DNA sequence: TGTGCCAGCAGTCGCCCCCGGATTCGGGACGGTACCTACGAGCAGTACTTC. Translating gives CASSRPRIRDGTYEQYF.

About this clonotype: The CDR3 does not end in the conserved phenylalanine or tryptophan, so this is likely a read error. The chain employs TRBV12-3 or TRBV12-4 and TRBJ1-2, with TRBD1 as a possible D gene (6 bases). This CDR3 spans 14 amino acids. Trimming took 6 bases from V and 3 from J, leaving 14 bases between them. The CDR3 nucleotides are TGTGCCAGCAGGTCTCCGAGGGGGGACTATGGCTACACCGTC. Protein product: CASRSPRGDYGYTV.

This clonotype showed up just a few times. The chain joins TRBV15 to TRBJ1-2, with unresolved D. Germline V gene data show CDR1 as LNHNV and CDR2 as YYDKDF (reference sequence). V was shortened by 0 bases and J by 5 bases, with 7 bases between the two germline ends. The CDR3 runs to 13 residues. The CDR3 DNA reads TGTGCCACCAGCAGAGACAGTGGTTATGGCTACACCTTC. This encodes CATSRDSGYGYTF.

This clonotype occurred a few times. The V and J genes are TRBV12-3 or TRBV12-4 and TRBJ2-7; 10 nucleotides agree with TRBD2. The CDR3 is 13 amino acids. J gave up 2 bases and V 8 bases, and 3 bases lay outside the gene matches. The CDR3 reads CASQRGGPYEQYF. DNA of the CDR3: TGTGCCAGCCAGCGGGGGGGCCCCTACGAGCAGTACTTC.

This clonotype showed up just once. The junction shows a germline mismatch at one end, possibly a read error. The rearrangement uses TRBV11-3 and TRBJ2-1; 7 nucleotides match TRBD2. The CDR3 is made up of 17 amino acids. CDR1 and CDR2 from the germline V gene are SGHNT and YENEEA. The CDR3 is CVSSLDLGGRALNEQFF. DNA for the CDR3: TGTGTCAGCAGCTTAGATCTCGGGGGGAGGGCGCTTAATGAGCAGTTCTTC.

The chain employs TRBV4-1 and TRBJ2-5, with D possibly being TRBD1 (5 bases). This CDR3 is 13 amino acids long. CDR1 and CDR2 (germline): MGHRA, YSYEKL. The V and J ends lost 2 bases and 2 bases respectively, with 6 bases between them. Written as DNA, the CDR3 is TGCGCCAGCAGCCAAAACAGGCAAGAGACCCAGTACTTC. Amino acids: CASSQNRQETQYF.

The V call is TRBV5-6, the J call TRBJ2-3, with TRBD2 matching over 9 bases. V was pared by 1 base and J by 7 bases, with 4 bases of the junction left unmatched. Germline CDR1 and CDR2: SGHDT and YYEEEE. The CDR3 contains 14 residues. CDR3 residues: CASSLPSGVYTQYF. CDR3 coding DNA: TGTGCCAGCAGCTTGCCTAGCGGGGTCTATACGCAGTATTTT.

Here the CDR3 reads CASSPGGKYEQYF. The CDR3 DNA is TGTGCCAGCAGTCCCGGGGGGAAATACGAGCAGTACTTC. The genes are TRBV12-3 or TRBV12-4 and TRBJ2-7; 7 nucleotides align to TRBD2. CDR3 length equals 13 residues. Unmatched junction bases numbered 5, after V lost 5 bases and J lost 4 bases.

CDR3 DNA sequence: TGTGCCAGCAGTTACAAGACGGGAGGGCTCTCCGAGCAGTACTTC. Translating it yields CASSYKTGGLSEQYF. V usage is TRBV6-5 and J usage is TRBJ2-4; 8 bases are shared with TRBD2. TRBJ2-7 matches the DNA end more closely, so the J call is doubtful. Germline CDR1 reads MNHEY; CDR2 reads SVGAGI. The CDR3 extends over 15 amino acids.

V and J are TRBV7-6 and TRBJ2-7; D perhaps matches TRBD2 (5 bases). The CDR3 is made up of 13 amino acids. Looked up from germline, CDR1 is SGHVS and CDR2 is FNYEAQ. Trimming took off 1 base at V and 5 bases at J, with 9 bases between the two ends. The DNA of the CDR3 is TGTGCCAGCAGCTTAGGTGGGAGCGACGAGCAGTACTTC. Its protein is CASSLGGSDEQYF.

The V call is TRBV24-1, the J call TRBJ2-1, with 9 bases that match TRBD2. Germline CDR1 KGHDR, CDR2 SFDVKD. Trimming removed 9 bases from V and 6 bases from J; junction bases left unmatched: 11. The CDR3 length is 15 residues. CDR3 DNA: TGTGCCACCCGCCCGGGTCTAGCGGGATTCAATGAGCAGTTCTTC. Translating gives CATRPGLAGFNEQFF.

This clonotype was recorded a few times. This chain connects TRBV9 to TRBJ2-3, with TRBD2 matching over 8 bases. J gave up 4 bases and V 3 bases, and 4 bases lay outside the gene matches. This CDR3 is built from 14 residues. CDR1 SGDLS and CDR2 YYNGEE come from the germline V gene. The CDR3 DNA reads as TGTGCCAGCAGCGAGACGCGGGAGGCAGATACGCAGTATTTT. Translation: CASSETREADTQYF.

V and J are TRBV5-1 and TRBJ2-1; the match to TRBD1 covers 9 bases. The CDR3 sequence is 17 residues long. Trimming cost V 0 bases and J 4 bases; bases outside gene matches: 8. CDR1 is SGHRS and CDR2 is YFSETQ in the germline V gene. CDR3 nucleotides: TGCGCCAGCAGCTTGGAAGGGGCCGGGACAGGGTACAATGAGCAGTTCTTC. It specifies CASSLEGAGTGYNEQFF.

The CDR3 DNA reads TGTGCCAGCAGCTTTGGAGGTAGCGGGAGAACCTACGAGCAGTACTTC. It encodes CASSFGGSGRTYEQYF. V and J are TRBV5-5 and TRBJ2-7; the match to TRBD2 covers 9 bases. This CDR3 contains 16 residues. The germline V gene encodes CDR1 SGHKS and CDR2 YYEKEE (reference sequence). J lost 2 bases, V lost 2 bases, and 8 bases had no gene match.

V usage is TRBV3-1 and J usage is TRBJ2-1; D is perhaps TRBD2 (7 bases). The CDR3 extends over 15 amino acids. Trimming stripped 4 bases from V and 7 bases from J, with 17 bases between. Looked up from germline, CDR1 is LGHDT and CDR2 is YNNKEL (reference sequence). The CDR3 is CASSPTTGRGNEQFF. The CDR3 region has the DNA TGTGCCAGCAGCCCTACCACAGGGAGGGGGAATGAGCAGTTCTTC.

The chain employs TRBV29-1 and TRBJ1-1; D is unclear. V was cut by 2 bases and J by 3 bases, with 10 bases left in between. Germline V lookup: CDR1 SQVTM, CDR2 ANQGSEA. The CDR3 consists of 13 residues. The CDR3 sequence is CSVEPDGDTEAFF. In DNA form, the CDR3 reads TGCAGCGTTGAACCCGACGGGGACACTGAAGCTTTCTTT.

The chain is built from TRBV10-3 and TRBJ2-7; 8 positions agree with TRBD1. CDR1 ENHRY and CDR2 SYGVKD come from the germline V gene. V shed 2 bases, J shed 1 base, and the junction held 4 bases outside the gene matches. The CDR3 covers 15 residues. DNA for the CDR3: TGTGCCATCAGTGAGCCCGGGACAGGATCCTACGAGCAGTACTTC. It specifies CAISEPGTGSYEQYF.

This clonotype was counted a few times. The genes are TRBV12-3 or TRBV12-4 and TRBJ2-1, with 8 bases that match TRBD2. The V segment lost 3 bases and the J segment 7 bases; nucleotides outside the gene matches: 8. The CDR3 has 15 amino acids. The CDR3: CASSFVAGTFNEQFF. In nucleotides, the CDR3 is TGTGCCAGCAGTTTCGTAGCGGGAACCTTTAATGAGCAGTTCTTC.